This TCR beta chain was identified during a study of shared clonotypes between healthy human individuals. Study-level background: CD4 naive and CD4 memory each took three plates per donor, while CD8 naive took two and CD8 memory one.

The study, taken as a whole, reports: Inspection by rarefaction showed sorted-subset sequencing to be incomplete despite large depth.

Method: immunoSEQ multiplex PCR; TCRdb's copy keeps in-frame clones and lacks some. Of some 1 million clones in the sample, roughly 80% are singletons; the top ten hold 1.2% to 1.5%. Worth noting for this clone: Its antigen remains unidentified.

Trimming cost V 5 bases and J 5 bases, with 16 bases left between them. The CDR3 loop spans 16 amino acids. Germline loops: CDR1 SEHNR, CDR2 FQNEAQ (reference sequence). The TCR originated in a young man in good health. Specimen: memory CD4+ T cells sorted from blood. Subset meaning: CD45RA-negative fraction. This sequence joins TRBV7-9 and TRBJ1-6; D is ambiguous. The CDR3 reads CASSPSDSLDNSPLHF. As DNA, the CDR3 is TGTGCCAGCAGCCCTTCCGACTCTTTAGATAATTCACCCCTCCACTTT.